This T cell receptor (beta chain) was sequenced in a study of T cells in Graves' hyperthyroidism and ophthalmopathy. Deletions cut 4 bases from V and 0 bases from J, with 15 bases between. The V gene's germline CDR1 is SGHAT and CDR2 FQNNGV. The CDR3 sequence is 16 residues long. RNA transcripts yielded amplified TCR beta CDR3 regions. The HTBI primer set served for first-round RT-PCR of the TCR CDR3. In TCRdb, the multiplex PCR reads were re-called with MiXCR into one record per CDR3 protein. The data show around 300,000 distinct CDR3 sequences, 13% seen once. Aged 18 to 65, the patients had hyperthyroidism that was newly diagnosed and had lasted under 2 months. Out of around 10 ml of fresh peripheral blood came the PBMCs. This clonotype showed up many times. The antigen remains unidentified. Study-wide points: In simple terms, a model built on 13 V-J features told ophthalmopathy apart from stable hyperthyroidism. The model identified upcoming ophthalmopathy a median approximately six months ahead of onset.

The V and J genes are TRBV11-2 and TRBJ1-2; D possibly corresponds to TRBD1 (5 bases). Material for sequencing was blood. The TCR originated in a woman between 25 and 40 years old with Graves' hyperthyroidism that later progressed to Graves' ophthalmopathy. The CDR3 region has the DNA TGTGCCAGCAGCTCGACAGAAGAGTTAGCTAACTATGGCTACACCTTC. It is translated as CASSSTEELANYGYTF.